These 4 T cell receptor beta chains were sequenced from one sample in a study of shared clonotypes between healthy human individuals. Using immunoSEQ multiplex PCR, the repertoire was profiled, and TCRdb retains in-frame clones only, with some absent. The table shows about 550,000 clones, with just under 97% occurring only once. Naive CD8 isolation took CD45RO-negative cells positively selected for CCR7 and excluded terminally differentiated effector memory CD45RA+ cells. The sequenced sample was naive CD8+ T cells sorted from blood. The receptors stem from a woman in her 30s in good health.

The gene calls are TRBV6-6 and TRBJ2-4; D perhaps matches TRBD1 (6 bases). This CDR3 region has 14 residues. Germline V gives CDR1 MNHNY, CDR2 SVGAGI (reference sequence). Trimming stripped 5 bases from V and 6 bases from J, with 14 bases between. The CDR3 DNA reads TGTGCCAGCAGTCCCGAGGGGGAAGGAAACATTCAGTACTTC. Protein: CASSPEGEGNIQYF.

The V and J genes are TRBV5-1 and TRBJ1-4; TRBD1 matches 8 bases. The CDR3 is 14 residues long. V lost 4 bases to trimming and J lost 8 bases; unmatched junction nucleotides: 7. In germline, CDR1 is SGHRS, CDR2 YFSETQ. CDR3 nucleotide sequence: TGCGCCAGCAGCGCCGGACAGGGATTAGAAAAACTGTTTTTT. It specifies CASSAGQGLEKLFF.

V usage is TRBV27 and J usage is TRBJ2-3, with 7 nucleotides matching TRBD2. Germline V gene sequence: CDR1 MNHEY, CDR2 SMNVEV (reference sequence). There are 18 residues in the CDR3. Losses at the gene ends were 5 bases for V and 0 bases for J; bases not matched to a gene: 14. Here the CDR3 reads CASSPILGASGSTDTQYF. The CDR3 nucleotides read TGTGCCAGCAGTCCCATCCTCGGGGCTAGCGGTAGCACAGATACGCAGTATTTT.

The chain carries TRBV6-1 and TRBJ1-6; D might be TRBD1 (5 bases). The V and J ends lost 1 base and 11 bases respectively, with 9 bases between them. The germline CDR1 and CDR2 sequences are MNHNS and SASEGT. The CDR3 is made up of 13 amino acids. The CDR3 here is CASSEGGVPPLHF. The CDR3 nucleotides are TGTGCCAGCAGTGAAGGAGGGGTTCCACCCCTCCACTTT.